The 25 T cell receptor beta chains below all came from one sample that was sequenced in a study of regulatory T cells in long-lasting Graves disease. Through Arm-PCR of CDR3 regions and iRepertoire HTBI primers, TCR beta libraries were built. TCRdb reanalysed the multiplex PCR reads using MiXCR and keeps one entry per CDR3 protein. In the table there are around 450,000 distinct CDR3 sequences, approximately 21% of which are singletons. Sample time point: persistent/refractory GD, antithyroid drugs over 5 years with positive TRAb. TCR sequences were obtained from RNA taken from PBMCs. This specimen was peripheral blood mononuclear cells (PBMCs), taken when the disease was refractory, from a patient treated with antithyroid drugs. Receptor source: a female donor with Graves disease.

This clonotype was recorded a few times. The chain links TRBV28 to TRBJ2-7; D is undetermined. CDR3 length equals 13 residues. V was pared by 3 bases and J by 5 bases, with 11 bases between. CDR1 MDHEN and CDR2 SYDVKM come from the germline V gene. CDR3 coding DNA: TGTGCCAGCAGTTTGCCGGATCGTGACGAGCAGTACTTC. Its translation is CASSLPDRDEQYF.

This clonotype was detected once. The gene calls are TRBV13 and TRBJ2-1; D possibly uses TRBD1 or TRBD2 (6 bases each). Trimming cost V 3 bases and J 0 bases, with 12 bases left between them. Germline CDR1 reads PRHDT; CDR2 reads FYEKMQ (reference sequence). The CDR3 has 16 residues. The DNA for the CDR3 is TGTGCCAGCAGCTTTAGGGGGGCGAGCTCCTACAATGAGCAGTTCTTC. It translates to CASSFRGASSYNEQFF.

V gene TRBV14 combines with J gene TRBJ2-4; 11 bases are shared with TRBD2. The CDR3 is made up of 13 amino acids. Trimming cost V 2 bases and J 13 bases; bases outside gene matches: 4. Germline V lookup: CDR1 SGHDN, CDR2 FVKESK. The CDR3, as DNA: TGTGCCAGCAGCCAACCGGGACTAGCGGAGCAGTACTTC. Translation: CASSQPGLAEQYF.

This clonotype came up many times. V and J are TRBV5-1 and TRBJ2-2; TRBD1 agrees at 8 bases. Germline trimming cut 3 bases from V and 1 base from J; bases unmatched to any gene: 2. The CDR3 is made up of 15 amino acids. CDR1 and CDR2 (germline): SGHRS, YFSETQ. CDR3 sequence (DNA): TGCGCCAGCAGCTCGGGACAGGAGAACACCGGGGAGCTGTTTTTT. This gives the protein CASSSGQENTGELFF.

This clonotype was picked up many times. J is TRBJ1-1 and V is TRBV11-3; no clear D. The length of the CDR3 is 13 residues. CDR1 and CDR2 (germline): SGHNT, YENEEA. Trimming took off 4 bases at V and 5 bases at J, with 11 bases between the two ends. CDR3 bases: TGTGCCAGCAGCTCCCAGGAGAAGACTGAAGCTTTCTTT. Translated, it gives CASSSQEKTEAFF. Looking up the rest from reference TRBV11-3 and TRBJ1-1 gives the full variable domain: EAGVVQSPRYKIIEKKQPVAFWCNPISGHNTLYWYLQNLGQGPELLIRYENEEAVDDSQLPKDRFSAERLKGVDSTLKIQPAELGDSAVYLCASSSQEKTEAFFGQGTRLTVV.

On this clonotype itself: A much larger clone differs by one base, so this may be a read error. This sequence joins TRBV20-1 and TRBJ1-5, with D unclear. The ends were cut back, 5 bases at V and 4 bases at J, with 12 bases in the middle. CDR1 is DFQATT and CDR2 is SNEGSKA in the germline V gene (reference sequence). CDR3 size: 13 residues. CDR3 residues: CSALTQTNQPQHF. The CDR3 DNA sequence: TGCAGTGCTCTTACTCAGACTAATCAGCCCCAGCATTTT.

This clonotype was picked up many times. CDR3 residues: CASTDLSYGYTF. The CDR3 coding sequence is TGTGCCAGCACCGACTTAAGTTATGGCTACACCTTC. The genes are TRBV28 and TRBJ1-2; D is uncertain. Germline V lookup: CDR1 MDHEN, CDR2 SYDVKM. The CDR3 runs to 12 residues. V lost 7 bases and J lost 5, with 11 bases in between.

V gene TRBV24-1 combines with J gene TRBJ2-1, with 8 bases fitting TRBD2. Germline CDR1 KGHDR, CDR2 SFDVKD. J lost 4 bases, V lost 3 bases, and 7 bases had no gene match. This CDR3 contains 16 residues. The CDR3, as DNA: TGTGCCACCAGTGATCAGCGGGAGAGGGCATACAATGAGCAGTTCTTC. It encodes CATSDQRERAYNEQFF.

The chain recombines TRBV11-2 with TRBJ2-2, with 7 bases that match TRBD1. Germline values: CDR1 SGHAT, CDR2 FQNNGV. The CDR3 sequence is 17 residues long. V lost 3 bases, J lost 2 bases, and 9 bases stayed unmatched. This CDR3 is CASSLDLGTENTGELFF. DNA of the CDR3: TGTGCCAGCAGCTTGGATTTAGGGACAGAAAACACCGGGGAGCTGTTTTTT. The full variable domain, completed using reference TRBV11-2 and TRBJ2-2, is EAGVAQSPRYKIIEKRQSVAFWCNPISGHATLYWYQQILGQGPKLLIQFQNNGVVDDSQLPKDRFSAERLKGVDSTLKIQPAKLEDSAVYLCASSLDLGTENTGELFFGEGSRLTVL.

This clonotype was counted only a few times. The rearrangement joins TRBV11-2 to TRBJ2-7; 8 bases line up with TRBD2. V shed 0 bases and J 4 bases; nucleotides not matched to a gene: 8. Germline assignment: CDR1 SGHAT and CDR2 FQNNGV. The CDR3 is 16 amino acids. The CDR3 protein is CASSLDQGSGTYEQYF. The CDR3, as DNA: TGTGCCAGCAGCTTAGATCAGGGTAGCGGGACTTACGAGCAGTACTTC.

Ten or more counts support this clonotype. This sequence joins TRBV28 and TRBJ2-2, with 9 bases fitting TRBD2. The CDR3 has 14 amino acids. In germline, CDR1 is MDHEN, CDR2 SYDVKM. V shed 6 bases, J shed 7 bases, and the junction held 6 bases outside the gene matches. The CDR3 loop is CASRLRTSVGELFF. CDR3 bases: TGTGCCAGCAGACTAAGGACTAGCGTCGGGGAGCTGTTTTTT.

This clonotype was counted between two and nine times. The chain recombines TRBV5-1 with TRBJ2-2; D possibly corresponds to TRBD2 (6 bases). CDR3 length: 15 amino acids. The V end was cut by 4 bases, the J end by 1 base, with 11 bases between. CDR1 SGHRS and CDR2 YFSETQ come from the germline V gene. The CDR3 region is CASSITGENTGELFF. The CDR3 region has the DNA TGCGCCAGCAGCATAACGGGGGAGAACACCGGGGAGCTGTTTTTT.

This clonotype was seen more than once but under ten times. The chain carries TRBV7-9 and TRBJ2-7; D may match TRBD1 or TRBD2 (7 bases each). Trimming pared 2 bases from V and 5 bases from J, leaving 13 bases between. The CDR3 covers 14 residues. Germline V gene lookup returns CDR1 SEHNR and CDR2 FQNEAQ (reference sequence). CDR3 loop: CASSLREGANEQYF. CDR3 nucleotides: TGTGCCAGCAGCTTAAGGGAGGGGGCGAACGAGCAGTACTTC.

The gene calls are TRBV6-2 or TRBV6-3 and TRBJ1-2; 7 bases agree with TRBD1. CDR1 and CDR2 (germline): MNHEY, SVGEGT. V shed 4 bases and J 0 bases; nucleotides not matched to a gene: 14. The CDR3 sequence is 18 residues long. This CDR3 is CASSSLGTGTAANYGYTF. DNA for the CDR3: TGTGCCAGCAGTTCCCTGGGAACGGGGACAGCCGCTAACTATGGCTACACCTTC.

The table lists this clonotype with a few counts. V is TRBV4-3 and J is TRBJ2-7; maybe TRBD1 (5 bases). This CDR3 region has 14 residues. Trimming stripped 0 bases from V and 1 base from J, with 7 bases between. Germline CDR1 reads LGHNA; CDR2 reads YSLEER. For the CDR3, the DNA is TGCGCCAGCAGCCAAGAAAGGGGTTCCTACGAGCAGTACTTC. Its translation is CASSQERGSYEQYF.

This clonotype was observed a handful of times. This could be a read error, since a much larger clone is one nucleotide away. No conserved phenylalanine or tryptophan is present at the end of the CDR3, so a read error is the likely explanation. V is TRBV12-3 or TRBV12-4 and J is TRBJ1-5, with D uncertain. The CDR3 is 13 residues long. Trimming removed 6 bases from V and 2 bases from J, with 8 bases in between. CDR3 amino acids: CASRSYGNQPQHS. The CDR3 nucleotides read TGTGCCAGCAGATCATATGGCAATCAGCCCCAGCATTCT.

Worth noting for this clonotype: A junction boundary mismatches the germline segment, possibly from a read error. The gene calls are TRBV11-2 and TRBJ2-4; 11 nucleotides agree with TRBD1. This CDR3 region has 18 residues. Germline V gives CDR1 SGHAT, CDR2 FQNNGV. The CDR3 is CASSSGTGGLILKNTQYF. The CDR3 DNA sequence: TGTGCCAGCAGCTCCGGGACAGGGGGGCTAATACTCAAAAACACTCAGTACTTC.

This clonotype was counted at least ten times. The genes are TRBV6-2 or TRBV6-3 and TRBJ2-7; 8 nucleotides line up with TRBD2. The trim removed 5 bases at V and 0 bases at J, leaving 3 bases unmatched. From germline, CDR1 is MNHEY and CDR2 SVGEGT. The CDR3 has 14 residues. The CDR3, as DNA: TGTGCCAGCAGTACGGGGACTAGCTCCTACGAGCAGTACTTC. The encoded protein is CASSTGTSSYEQYF.

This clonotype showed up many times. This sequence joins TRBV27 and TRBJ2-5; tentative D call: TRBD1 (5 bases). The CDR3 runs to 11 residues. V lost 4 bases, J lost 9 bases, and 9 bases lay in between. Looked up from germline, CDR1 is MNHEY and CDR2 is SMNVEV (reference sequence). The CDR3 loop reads CASSSSGSQYF. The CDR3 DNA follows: TGTGCCAGCAGTTCCTCAGGGTCCCAGTACTTC.

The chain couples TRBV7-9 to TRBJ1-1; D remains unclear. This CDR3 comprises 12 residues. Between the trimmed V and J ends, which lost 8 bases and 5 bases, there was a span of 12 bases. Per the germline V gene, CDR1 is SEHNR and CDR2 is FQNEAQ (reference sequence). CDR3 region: CASLGTGTEAFF. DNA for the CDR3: TGTGCCAGCTTGGGAACTGGGACTGAAGCTTTCTTT.

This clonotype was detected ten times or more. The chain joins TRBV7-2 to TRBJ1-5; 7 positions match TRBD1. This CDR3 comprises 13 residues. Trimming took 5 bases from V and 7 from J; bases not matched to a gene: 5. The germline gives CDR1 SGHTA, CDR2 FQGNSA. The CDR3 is CASSPWTGQPQHF. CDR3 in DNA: TGTGCCAGCAGCCCCTGGACAGGCCAGCCCCAGCATTTT.

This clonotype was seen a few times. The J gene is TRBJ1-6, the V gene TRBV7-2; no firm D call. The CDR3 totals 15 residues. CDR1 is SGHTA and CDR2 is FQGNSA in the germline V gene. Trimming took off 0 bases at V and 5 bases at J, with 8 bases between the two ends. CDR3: CASSLAWENNSPLHF. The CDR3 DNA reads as TGTGCCAGCAGCTTAGCGTGGGAAAATAATTCACCCCTCCACTTT.

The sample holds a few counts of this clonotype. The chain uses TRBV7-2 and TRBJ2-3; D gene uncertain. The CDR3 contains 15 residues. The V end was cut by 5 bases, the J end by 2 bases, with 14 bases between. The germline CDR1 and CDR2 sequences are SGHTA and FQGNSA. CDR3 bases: TGTGCCAGCAGCCGTTTGAGGCTCCTCACAGATACGCAGTATTTT. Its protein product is CASSRLRLLTDTQYF.

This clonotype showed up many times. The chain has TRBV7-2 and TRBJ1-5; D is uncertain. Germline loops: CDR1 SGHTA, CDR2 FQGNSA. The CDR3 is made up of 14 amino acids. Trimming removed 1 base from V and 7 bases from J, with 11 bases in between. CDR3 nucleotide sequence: TGTGCCAGCAGCTTAGAGTCAGCCGAGCAGCCCCAGCATTTT. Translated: CASSLESAEQPQHF.

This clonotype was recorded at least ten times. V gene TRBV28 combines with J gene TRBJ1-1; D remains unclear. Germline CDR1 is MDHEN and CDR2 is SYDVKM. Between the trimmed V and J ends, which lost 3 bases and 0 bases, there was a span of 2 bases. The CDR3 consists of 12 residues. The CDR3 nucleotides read TGTGCCAGCAGTTTCCTGAACACTGAAGCTTTCTTT. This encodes CASSFLNTEAFF.